These 13 T cell receptor beta chains were sequenced from one sample in a study of T cell responses to AZD1222 COVID-19 vaccine. Clones were sequenced by immunoSEQ multiplex PCR, and TCRdb holds only the in-frame ones, with some missing. The sample holds under 200,000 clones, around 87% seen once. The sequencing used peripheral blood, collected on day 0 of MenACWY control vaccination. All receptors derive from an adult in good health.

The genes are TRBV9 and TRBJ1-2; D may be TRBD1 (6 bases). This CDR3 contains 13 residues. Germline V CDR1 and CDR2: SGDLS, YYNGEE. The V end was cut by 3 bases, the J end by 2 bases, with 8 bases between. The CDR3 region is CASSAGVNYGYTF. DNA for the CDR3: TGTGCCAGCAGCGCAGGGGTAAACTATGGCTACACCTTC.

This clone was seen once. The chain has TRBV7-2 and TRBJ2-3; no clear D. V was pared by 5 bases and J by 6 bases, with 12 bases between. Germline-derived CDR1 and CDR2 are SGHTA and FQGNSA. This CDR3 region has 13 residues. The CDR3 coding sequence is TGTGCCAGCAGCATTCGGTCGGTCGATACGCAGTATTTT. It is translated as CASSIRSVDTQYF.

The CDR3 spells CASSLRGAGELFF. CDR3 nucleotide sequence: TGTGCCAGCAGCTTAAGGGGGGCCGGGGAGCTGTTTTTT. The rearrangement uses TRBV13 and TRBJ2-2, with D tentatively TRBD1 or TRBD2 (6 bases each). This CDR3 comprises 13 residues. The V end was cut by 2 bases, the J end by 6 bases, with 7 bases between. In germline, CDR1 is PRHDT, CDR2 FYEKMQ (reference sequence).

The V call is TRBV5-4, the J call TRBJ2-7; D is ambiguous. Between the trimmed V and J ends, which lost 4 bases and 5 bases, there was a span of 13 bases. The germline CDR1 and CDR2 sequences are SGHNT and YYREEE (reference sequence). This CDR3 has 13 amino acids. CDR3 amino acids: CASSDPQIDEQYF. The CDR3 DNA follows: TGTGCCAGCAGCGATCCCCAGATCGACGAGCAGTACTTC.

The chain employs TRBV10-2 and TRBJ1-1; D remains unclear. The CDR3 runs 17 residues. Germline V gene sequence: CDR1 WSHSY, CDR2 SAAADI. V dropped 2 bases and J dropped 7 bases, with 23 bases sitting between them. In DNA form, the CDR3 reads TGCGCCAGCAGTGAGCCCCTCAGATCCCCTTCTGTCCATGAAGCTTTCTTT. Translated: CASSEPLRSPSVHEAFF.

The rearrangement uses TRBV29-1 and TRBJ1-2, with unresolved D. CDR3 length: 11 residues. CDR1 and CDR2 from the germline V gene are SQVTM and ANQGSEA. V lost 4 bases, J lost 3 bases, and 6 bases lay in between. This CDR3 is CSVGEDYGYTF. The CDR3 DNA sequence: TGCAGCGTTGGAGAGGACTATGGCTACACCTTC.

The rearrangement joins TRBV27 to TRBJ1-2; a possible D gene is TRBD1 (5 bases). Trimming shortened V by 4 bases and J by 8 bases, and 14 bases separated the two germline ends. This CDR3 region has 13 residues. Germline CDR1 is MNHEY and CDR2 is SMNVEV (reference sequence). CDR3 amino acids: CASSSGGPWGYTF. The CDR3 nucleotides read TGTGCCAGCAGTTCGGGGGGACCGTGGGGCTACACCTTC.

This clone has more than one count but fewer than ten. The same CDR3 is also encoded by other DNA sequences in this sample. V and J are TRBV30 and TRBJ2-7, with 8 nucleotides matching TRBD1. Looked up from germline, CDR1 is GTSNPN and CDR2 is SVGIG (reference sequence). Unmatched junction bases numbered 5, after V lost 0 bases and J lost 4 bases. The CDR3 length is 14 residues. The CDR3: CAWSVRDRWYEQYF. The CDR3 DNA reads TGTGCCTGGAGTGTCCGGGACAGGTGGTACGAGCAGTACTTC.

The chain carries TRBV13 and TRBJ1-4, with 11 bases fitting TRBD1. This CDR3 comprises 15 residues. The ends lost 2 bases at V and 8 bases at J; junction bases unmatched: 4. Per the germline V gene, CDR1 is PRHDT and CDR2 is FYEKMQ (reference sequence). The CDR3 coding sequence is TGTGCCAGCAGCTTACGGGGACAGGGGGAAGAAAAACTGTTTTTT. Translation: CASSLRGQGEEKLFF. The full variable domain, rest sourced from reference TRBV13 and TRBJ1-4, is AAGVIQSPRHLIKEKRETATLKCYPIPRHDTVYWYQQGPGQDPQFLISFYEKMQSDKGSIPDRFSAQQFSDYHSELNMSSLELGDSALYFCASSLRGQGEEKLFFGSGTQLSVL.

The chain carries TRBV4-3 and TRBJ2-3; no definite D call. Trimming pared 0 bases from V and 7 bases from J, leaving 14 bases between. CDR3 length equals 15 residues. Per the germline V gene, CDR1 is LGHNA and CDR2 is YSLEER. The CDR3, as DNA: TGCGCCAGCAGCCAAGAACGGCTAGTCCCCAATACGCAGTATTTT. This gives the protein CASSQERLVPNTQYF.

This clone came up a few times. The CDR3 region has the DNA TGTGCCAGCAGTTACTCAGGGTACTCAGCTGAAGCTTTCTTT. Translating gives CASSYSGYSAEAFF. The genes are TRBV6-2 or TRBV6-3 and TRBJ1-1; D ambiguous. The CDR3 contains 14 residues. V was pared by 0 bases and J by 6 bases, with 11 bases between. Germline V gives CDR1 MNHEY, CDR2 SVGEGT.

The chain employs TRBV2 and TRBJ1-1, with TRBD1 matching 8 bases. With 7 bases clipped from V and 0 bases from J, the junction kept 4 bases outside the gene matches. CDR1 is SNHLY and CDR2 is FYNNEI in the germline V gene. CDR3 length equals 14 residues. The CDR3 loop reads CASNGQGMNTEAFF. The DNA for the CDR3 is TGTGCCAGCAACGGACAGGGAATGAACACTGAAGCTTTCTTT.

This rearrangement joins TRBV6-5 to TRBJ2-3, with 8 bases fitting TRBD2. Germline loops: CDR1 MNHEY, CDR2 SVGAGI. There are 16 residues in the CDR3. The J segment lost 5 bases and the V segment lost 0 bases, leaving 7 bases of the junction unmatched. Here the CDR3 reads CASSYSGGGRRDTQYF. In DNA, the CDR3 is TGTGCCAGCAGTTACTCTGGGGGCGGGAGGCGAGATACGCAGTATTTT.